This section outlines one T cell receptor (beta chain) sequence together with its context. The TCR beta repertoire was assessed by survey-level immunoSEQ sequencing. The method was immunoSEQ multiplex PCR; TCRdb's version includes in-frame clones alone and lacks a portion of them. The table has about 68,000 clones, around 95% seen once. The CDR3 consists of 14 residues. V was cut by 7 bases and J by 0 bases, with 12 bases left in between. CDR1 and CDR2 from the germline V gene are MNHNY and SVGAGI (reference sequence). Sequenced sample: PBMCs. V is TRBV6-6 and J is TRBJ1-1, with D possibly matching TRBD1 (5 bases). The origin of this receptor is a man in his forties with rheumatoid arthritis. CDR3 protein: CASTTTVVNTEAFF. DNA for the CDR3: TGTGCCAGCACCACGACAGTGGTGAACACTGAAGCTTTCTTT.